This passage covers 19 T cell receptor beta chains from one sample sequenced in a study of blood T cell repertoires in COVID-19. Measured with immunoSEQ multiplex PCR; TCRdb has only the in-frame clones, and not every one. The data contain 300,000 to 350,000 clones, roughly 87% of them singletons. The material sequenced was PBMCs or T cells enriched from blood (not recorded which). The source is a woman aged 25 to 45 who had recovered from COVID-19.

The chain carries TRBV9 and TRBJ2-2; 11 positions agree with TRBD1. The V gene end was trimmed by 0 bases and the J gene end by 4 bases; junction bases not matched to a gene: 8. The V gene's germline CDR1 is SGDLS and CDR2 YYNGEE. The length of the CDR3 is 18 residues. CDR3 sequence: CASSVGGGTGGSTGELFF. CDR3 DNA: TGTGCCAGCAGCGTAGGAGGGGGGACAGGGGGTAGCACCGGGGAGCTGTTTTTT.

The V and J genes are TRBV7-9 and TRBJ2-6; 10 bases match TRBD1. J lost 4 bases, V lost 5 bases, and 14 bases had no gene match. The CDR3 consists of 19 residues. Germline lookup yields CDR1 SEHNR and CDR2 FQNEAQ (reference sequence). The CDR3 spells CASSQMSGTGASGANVLTF. The CDR3 DNA reads as TGTGCCAGCAGCCAGATGAGCGGGACAGGGGCGTCCGGGGCCAACGTCCTGACTTTC.

This clone appeared once. This chain connects TRBV6-5 to TRBJ1-5; 9 nucleotides align to TRBD1. The germline CDR1 and CDR2 sequences are MNHEY and SVGAGI. Unmatched junction bases numbered 5, after V lost 6 bases and J lost 2 bases. The CDR3 length is 15 residues. CDR3 DNA: TGTGCCAGCAGCAGGGACAGGGTAGGCAATCAGCCCCAGCATTTT. This encodes CASSRDRVGNQPQHF.

The J gene is TRBJ2-5, the V gene TRBV19; 8 bases align to TRBD1. This CDR3 is built from 15 residues. CDR1 is LNHDA and CDR2 is SQIVND in the germline V gene (reference sequence). After removal of 3 bases from V and 5 bases from J, the junction contained 8 bases not matched to a gene. The CDR3 loop is CASSIAQGAMETQYF. CDR3 DNA: TGTGCCAGTAGTATTGCCCAGGGGGCTATGGAGACCCAGTACTTC.

The genes are TRBV11-2 and TRBJ2-7; 8 bases fit TRBD1. Germline CDR1 is SGHAT and CDR2 is FQNNGV. The CDR3 consists of 16 residues. The V and J ends lost 5 bases and 5 bases, in that order; junction bases with no gene match: 14. CDR3 in amino acids: CASSVTGTGDPHEQYF. The DNA of the CDR3 is TGTGCCAGCAGCGTAACCGGGACAGGAGACCCCCACGAGCAGTACTTC.

The chain has TRBV28 and TRBJ1-5; no firm D call. Germline V gene lookup returns CDR1 MDHEN and CDR2 SYDVKM. The CDR3 length is 16 residues. The V end was cut by 4 bases, the J end by 0 bases, with 13 bases between. The CDR3 coding sequence is TGTGCCAGCAGTTCCCGTTCCAGTTATAGCAATCAGCCCCAGCATTTT. It yields the protein CASSSRSSYSNQPQHF. The full variable domain, completed using reference TRBV28 and TRBJ1-5, is DVKVTQSSRYLVKRTGEKVFLECVQDMDHENMFWYRQDPGLGLRLIYFSYDVKMKEKGDIPEGYSVSREKKERFSLILESASTNQTSMYLCASSSRSSYSNQPQHFGDGTRLSIL.

The J gene is TRBJ1-2, the V gene TRBV7-2, with 9 bases that match TRBD1. Germline lookup yields CDR1 SGHTA and CDR2 FQGNSA. This CDR3 region has 17 residues. The junction had 10 bases not matched to a gene; V was cut back by 5 bases and J by 0 bases. CDR3 DNA sequence: TGTGCCAGCAGCACCAAGACAGGGGGTAGGACTAACTATGGCTACACCTTC. The encoded protein is CASSTKTGGRTNYGYTF.

CDR3 in DNA: TGTGCCAGCAGCTTAGCGCTCCGGAGAGACTATGGCTACACCTTC. Encoded protein: CASSLALRRDYGYTF. This sequence joins TRBV7-2 and TRBJ1-2; D not certain. The CDR3 consists of 15 residues. CDR1 and CDR2 from the germline V gene are SGHTA and FQGNSA. The V end was cut by 0 bases, the J end by 3 bases, with 11 bases between.

The V and J genes are TRBV11-2 and TRBJ1-2; D is perhaps TRBD1 (5 bases). CDR1 and CDR2 (germline): SGHAT, FQNNGV. V was trimmed by 0 bases and J by 2 bases, leaving 16 bases between them. The CDR3 runs 17 residues. The chain's CDR3 is CASSLDLAPSGNYGYTF. The CDR3 region has the DNA TGTGCCAGCAGCTTAGATCTCGCGCCTTCAGGGAACTATGGCTACACCTTC.

This clone was observed once. V gene TRBV5-1 combines with J gene TRBJ2-7; TRBD2 is a possible D gene (5 bases). This CDR3 is 16 amino acids long. The ends were cut back, 0 bases at V and 3 bases at J, with 16 bases in the middle. Germline CDR1 is SGHRS and CDR2 is YFSETQ. CDR3 in amino acids: CASSLGTDWHNYEQYF. CDR3 sequence (DNA): TGCGCCAGCAGCTTGGGGACGGACTGGCACAACTACGAGCAGTACTTC.

The V and J genes are TRBV5-6 and TRBJ1-5, with TRBD1 identical over 7 bases. Trimming at V came to 2 bases and at J to 4 bases, leaving 3 bases not matched to a gene. Germline V gives CDR1 SGHDT, CDR2 YYEEEE. The CDR3 extends over 14 amino acids. The chain's CDR3 is CASSFGQVNQPQHF. CDR3 nucleotide sequence: TGTGCCAGCAGCTTCGGACAGGTTAATCAGCCCCAGCATTTT.

This chain links TRBV6-6 with TRBJ1-5; 8 nucleotides match TRBD1. This CDR3 is 16 amino acids long. Trimming removed 0 bases from V and 2 bases from J; junction bases left unmatched: 3. Germline V gene lookup returns CDR1 MNHNY and CDR2 SVGAGI (reference sequence). The CDR3 is CASSYSAGGGNQPQHF. In DNA, the CDR3 is TGTGCCAGCAGTTACTCGGCAGGGGGCGGCAATCAGCCCCAGCATTTT.

The genes are TRBV5-6 and TRBJ2-3; D is uncertain. Germline values: CDR1 SGHDT, CDR2 YYEEEE. CDR3 size: 13 residues. With 5 bases removed from V and 9 bases from J, the gap between germline ends came to 16 bases. The CDR3, as DNA: TGTGCCAGCAGGTTAACGGTAATGGGCACGCAGTATTTT. Protein product: CASRLTVMGTQYF.

V is TRBV7-8 and J is TRBJ1-6, with no clear D. The CDR3 contains 17 residues. V lost 6 bases to trimming and J lost 0 bases, with 15 bases between them. The V gene's germline CDR1 is SGHVS and CDR2 FQNEAQ. This chain's CDR3 is CASSLSGLGSYNSPLHF. The CDR3 bases are TGTGCCAGCAGTTTATCAGGACTAGGCTCCTATAATTCACCCCTCCACTTT.

The chain recombines TRBV7-6 with TRBJ2-7; perhaps TRBD1 as D (6 bases). Trimming shortened V by 5 bases and J by 2 bases, and 13 bases separated the two germline ends. Germline assignment: CDR1 SGHVS and CDR2 FNYEAQ. CDR3 size: 14 residues. The CDR3 DNA reads as TGTGCCAGCAGCCGGACAGCAATAACCTACGAGCAGTACTTC. This gives the protein CASSRTAITYEQYF.

The chain employs TRBV25-1 and TRBJ2-5; D possibly corresponds to TRBD1 (6 bases). CDR1 and CDR2 (germline): MGHDK, SYGVNS. The V and J ends lost 1 base and 8 bases respectively, with 17 bases between them. The CDR3 has 15 residues. CDR3 bases: TGTGCCAGCAGTGAATCTCGCGGGCAGGGGATCACCCAGTACTTC. Translating it yields CASSESRGQGITQYF.

The rearrangement links TRBV7-9 to TRBJ1-4; 7 bases fit TRBD1. The germline V gene has CDR1 SEHNR and CDR2 FQNEAQ (reference sequence). The CDR3 consists of 15 residues. J was trimmed by 3 bases and V by 5 bases; bases with no gene match: 6. The CDR3: CASSEGGRPNEKLFF. The CDR3 coding sequence is TGTGCCAGCAGCGAAGGGGGCAGGCCTAATGAAAAACTGTTTTTT.

This clone was seen a handful of times. The chain recombines TRBV10-3 with TRBJ2-2; 9 nucleotides line up with TRBD1. V was clipped by 0 bases and J by 6 bases; unmatched bases: 8. The CDR3 spans 17 residues. Germline loops: CDR1 ENHRY, CDR2 SYGVKD. The CDR3 is CAISESGTGIGAGELFF. CDR3 nucleotide sequence: TGTGCCATCAGTGAGTCAGGGACAGGGATAGGAGCCGGGGAGCTGTTTTTT.

The V and J genes are TRBV5-1 and TRBJ1-2; D is undetermined. Germline V gives CDR1 SGHRS, CDR2 YFSETQ. The length of the CDR3 is 13 residues. Trimming took off 4 bases at V and 4 bases at J, with 11 bases between the two ends. CDR3: CASSTAQSYGYTF. In DNA form, the CDR3 reads TGCGCCAGCAGCACCGCACAGTCCTATGGCTACACCTTC.